This T cell receptor (beta chain) appears in the sequencing data of a study of T cells in Graves' hyperthyroidism and ophthalmopathy. About the study: Peripheral blood was secured at the point of initial diagnosis, before any treatment.

Clinical symptoms, serum thyroxine, TRAb, thyroid ultrasound and orbital computed tomography established diagnosis. PBMCs were collected from an approximately 10 ml volume of fresh peripheral blood. The CDR3 extends over 14 amino acids. Germline assignment: CDR1 KGHSH and CDR2 LQKENI. Trimming removed 3 bases from V and 6 bases from J, with 13 bases in between. Amplification of TCR beta CDR3 regions was performed using RNA transcripts as template. A set of HTBI primers served as the primers for a first-round RT-PCR of the TCR CDR3. In TCRdb, the multiplex PCR reads were re-called with MiXCR into one record per CDR3 protein. The sample lists a few hundred thousand distinct CDR3 sequences, roughly 16% occurring once. This clonotype was counted many times. Its antigen is undetermined. Study-level points and caveats: Ophthalmopathy could be told apart from stable hyperthyroidism with a 13 V-J model.

Sequenced sample: blood. The chain couples TRBV18 to TRBJ2-3, with a tentative D call TRBD2 (5 bases). The TCR comes from a woman in her 40s with Graves' ophthalmopathy. The CDR3 DNA reads as TGTGCCAGCTCACCCCTTGAGGGTTGGGATACGCAGTATTTT. Amino acid sequence: CASSPLEGWDTQYF.